The sequence of this T cell receptor (beta chain) was determined in a study of blood T cell repertoires in COVID-19. For the study at large: T cells, B-cell-depleted T cells, or PBMCs supplied cDNA or gDNA.

Profiled with immunoSEQ multiplex PCR; TCRdb holds only in-frame clones, not every one. This table holds about 300,000 clones, just under 90% found once. Patients from Seattle were sampled longitudinally, starting during active infection. This clonotype was obtained from a woman aged 25-40 years with COVID-19, enrolled during active disease. Sequencing was carried out using peripheral blood.

CDR3 loop: CAIGTGVLETQYF. CDR3 DNA sequence: TGTGCCATCGGGACAGGGGTTTTGGAGACCCAGTACTTC. The J gene is TRBJ2-5, the V gene TRBV6-5, with TRBD1 matching 10 bases. The CDR3 has 13 amino acids. V lost 10 bases to trimming and J lost 5 bases; unmatched junction nucleotides: 7. Looked up from germline, CDR1 is MNHEY and CDR2 is SVGAGI.